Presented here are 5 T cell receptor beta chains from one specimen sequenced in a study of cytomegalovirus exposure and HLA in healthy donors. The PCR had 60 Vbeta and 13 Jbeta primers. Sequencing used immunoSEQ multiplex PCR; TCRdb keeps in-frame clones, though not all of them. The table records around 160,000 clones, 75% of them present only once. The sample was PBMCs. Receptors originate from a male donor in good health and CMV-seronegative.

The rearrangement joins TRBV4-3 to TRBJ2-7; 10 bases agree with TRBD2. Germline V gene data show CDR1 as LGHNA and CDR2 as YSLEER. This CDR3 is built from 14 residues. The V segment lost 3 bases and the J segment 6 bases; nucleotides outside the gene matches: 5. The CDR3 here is CASSQSLAGAEQYF. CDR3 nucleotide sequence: TGCGCCAGCAGCCAGTCCCTAGCGGGAGCCGAGCAGTACTTC.

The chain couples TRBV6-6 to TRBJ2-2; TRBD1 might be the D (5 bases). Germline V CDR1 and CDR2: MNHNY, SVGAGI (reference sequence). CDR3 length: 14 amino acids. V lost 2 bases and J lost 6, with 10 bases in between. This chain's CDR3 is CASSYHEQAGELFF. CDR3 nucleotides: TGTGCCAGCAGTTACCACGAACAGGCCGGGGAGCTGTTTTTT.

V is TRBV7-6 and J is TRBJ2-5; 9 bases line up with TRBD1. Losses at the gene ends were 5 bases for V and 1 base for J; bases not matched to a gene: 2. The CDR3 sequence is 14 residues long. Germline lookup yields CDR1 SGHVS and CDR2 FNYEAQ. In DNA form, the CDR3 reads TGTGCCAGCAGCCAGGGACAGGGCCAAGAGACCCAGTACTTC. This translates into CASSQGQGQETQYF.

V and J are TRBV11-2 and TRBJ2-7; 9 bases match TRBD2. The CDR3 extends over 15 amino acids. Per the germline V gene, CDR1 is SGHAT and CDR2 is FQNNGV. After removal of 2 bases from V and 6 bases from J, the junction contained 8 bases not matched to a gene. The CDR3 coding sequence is TGTGCCAGCAGCTTAAAGGCGGGGGGGTTGAGCGAGCAGTACTTC. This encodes CASSLKAGGLSEQYF.

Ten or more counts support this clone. CDR3 sequence: CASSQDRANGYTF. CDR3 DNA: TGCGCCAGCAGCCAGGACAGGGCAAATGGCTACACCTTC. This chain uses TRBV5-1 with TRBJ1-2; TRBD1 matches 8 bases. J was trimmed by 6 bases and V by 4 bases; bases with no gene match: 5. The CDR3 runs 13 residues. Germline V gives CDR1 SGHRS, CDR2 YFSETQ.